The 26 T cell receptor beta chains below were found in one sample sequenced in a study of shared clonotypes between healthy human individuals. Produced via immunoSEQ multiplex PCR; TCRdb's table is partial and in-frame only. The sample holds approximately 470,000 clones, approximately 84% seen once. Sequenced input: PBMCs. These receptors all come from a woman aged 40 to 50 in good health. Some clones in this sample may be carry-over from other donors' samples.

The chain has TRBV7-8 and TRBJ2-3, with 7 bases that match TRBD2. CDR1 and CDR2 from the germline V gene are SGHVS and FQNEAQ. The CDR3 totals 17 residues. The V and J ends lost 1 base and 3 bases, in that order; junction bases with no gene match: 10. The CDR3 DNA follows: TGTGCCAGCAGCTTAGGAGGCGGGAGAAGGGGAACAGATACGCAGTATTTT. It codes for CASSLGGGRRGTDTQYF.

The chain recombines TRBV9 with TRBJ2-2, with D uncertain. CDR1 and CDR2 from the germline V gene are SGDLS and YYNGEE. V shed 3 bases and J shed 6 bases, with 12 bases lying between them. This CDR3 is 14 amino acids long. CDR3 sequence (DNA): TGTGCCAGCAGCGCCCCCCGGGTATCCGGGGAGCTGTTTTTT. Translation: CASSAPRVSGELFF.

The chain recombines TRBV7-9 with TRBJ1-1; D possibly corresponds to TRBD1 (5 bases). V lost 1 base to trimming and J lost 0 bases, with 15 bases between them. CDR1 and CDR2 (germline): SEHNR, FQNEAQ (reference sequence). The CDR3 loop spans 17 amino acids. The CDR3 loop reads CASSLDGQGGLNTEAFF. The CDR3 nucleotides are TGTGCCAGCAGCTTAGACGGGCAGGGAGGCCTGAACACTGAAGCTTTCTTT. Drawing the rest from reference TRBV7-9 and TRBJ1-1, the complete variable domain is DTGVSQNPRHKITKRGQNVTFRCDPISEHNRLYWYRQTLGQGPEFLTYFQNEAQLEKSRLLSDRFSAERPKGSFSTLEIQRTEQGDSAMYLCASSLDGQGGLNTEAFFGQGTRLTVV.

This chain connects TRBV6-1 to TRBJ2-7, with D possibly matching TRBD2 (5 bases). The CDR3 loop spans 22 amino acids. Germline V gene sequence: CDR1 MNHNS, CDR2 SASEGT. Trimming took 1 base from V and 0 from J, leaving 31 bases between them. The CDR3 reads CASSEVASYPQWVRFRSYEQYF. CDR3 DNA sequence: TGTGCCAGCAGTGAAGTGGCTAGCTATCCCCAATGGGTGAGGTTTCGCTCCTACGAGCAGTACTTC.

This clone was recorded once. CDR3 loop: CASSRSGKQPQHF. The DNA for the CDR3 is TGTGCCAGCAGTCGATCAGGGAAACAGCCCCAGCATTTT. The chain recombines TRBV28 with TRBJ1-5, with D tentatively TRBD1 (5 bases). Germline CDR1 reads MDHEN; CDR2 reads SYDVKM. With 5 bases removed from V and 7 bases from J, the gap between germline ends came to 12 bases. The CDR3 spans 13 residues. Full variable domain (missing parts from reference TRBV28 and TRBJ1-5): DVKVTQSSRYLVKRTGEKVFLECVQDMDHENMFWYRQDPGLGLRLIYFSYDVKMKEKGDIPEGYSVSREKKERFSLILESASTNQTSMYLCASSRSGKQPQHFGDGTRLSIL.

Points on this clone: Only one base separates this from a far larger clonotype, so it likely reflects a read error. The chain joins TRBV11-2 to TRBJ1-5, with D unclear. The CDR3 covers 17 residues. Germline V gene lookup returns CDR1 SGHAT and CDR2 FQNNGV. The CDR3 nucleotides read TGTACCAGCAGCTTAGAAATGGCGGAGATTAGCAATCAGCCCCAGCATTTT. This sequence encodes CTSSLEMAEISNQPQHF. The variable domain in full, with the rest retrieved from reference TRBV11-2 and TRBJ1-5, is EAGVAQSPRYKIIEKRQSVAFWCNPISGHATLYWYQQILGQGPKLLIQFQNNGVVDDSQLPKDRFSAERLKGVDSTLKIQPAKLEDSAVYLCTSSLEMAEISNQPQHFGDGTRLSIL.

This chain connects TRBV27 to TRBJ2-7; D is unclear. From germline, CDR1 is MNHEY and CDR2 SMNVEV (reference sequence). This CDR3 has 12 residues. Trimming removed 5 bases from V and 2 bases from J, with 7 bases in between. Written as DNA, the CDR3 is TGTGCCAGCAGTCCTGGAACCTACGAGCAGTACTTC. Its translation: CASSPGTYEQYF.

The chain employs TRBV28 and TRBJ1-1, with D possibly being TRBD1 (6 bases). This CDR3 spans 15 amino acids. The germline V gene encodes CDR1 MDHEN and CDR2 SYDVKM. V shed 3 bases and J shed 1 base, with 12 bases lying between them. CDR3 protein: CASSFGGRGNTEAFF. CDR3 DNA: TGTGCCAGCAGTTTTGGGGGGCGCGGGAACACTGAAGCTTTCTTT.

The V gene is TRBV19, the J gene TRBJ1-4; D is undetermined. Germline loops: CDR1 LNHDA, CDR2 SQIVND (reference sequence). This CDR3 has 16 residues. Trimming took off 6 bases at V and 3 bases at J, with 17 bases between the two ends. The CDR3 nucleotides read TGTGCCAGTAGCTCAGGAGATGCTGTGGCTAATGAAAAACTGTTTTTT. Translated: CASSSGDAVANEKLFF.

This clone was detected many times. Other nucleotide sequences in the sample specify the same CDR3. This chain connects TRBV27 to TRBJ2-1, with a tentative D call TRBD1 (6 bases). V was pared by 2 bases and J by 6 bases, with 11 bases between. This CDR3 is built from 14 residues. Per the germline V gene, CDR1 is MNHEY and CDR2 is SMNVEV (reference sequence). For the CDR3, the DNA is TGTGCCAGCAGTTTAAGACGGACAGCCAATGAGCAGTTCTTC. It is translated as CASSLRRTANEQFF.

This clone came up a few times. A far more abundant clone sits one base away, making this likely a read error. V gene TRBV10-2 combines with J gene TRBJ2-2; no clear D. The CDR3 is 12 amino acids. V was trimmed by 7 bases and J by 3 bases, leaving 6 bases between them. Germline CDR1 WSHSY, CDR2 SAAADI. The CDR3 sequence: CASIHYTGELFF. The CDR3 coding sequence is TGCGCCAGCATTCACTACACCGGGGAGCTGTTTTTT.

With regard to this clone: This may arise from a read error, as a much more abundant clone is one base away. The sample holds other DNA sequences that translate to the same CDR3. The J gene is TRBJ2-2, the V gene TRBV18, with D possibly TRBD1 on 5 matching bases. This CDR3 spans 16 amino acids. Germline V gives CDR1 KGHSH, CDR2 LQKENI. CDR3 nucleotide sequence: TGTGCCAGCGGTATGACAGACATTGGTAACACAGGGGAGCTGTTTTTT. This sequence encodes CASGMTDIGNTGELFF.

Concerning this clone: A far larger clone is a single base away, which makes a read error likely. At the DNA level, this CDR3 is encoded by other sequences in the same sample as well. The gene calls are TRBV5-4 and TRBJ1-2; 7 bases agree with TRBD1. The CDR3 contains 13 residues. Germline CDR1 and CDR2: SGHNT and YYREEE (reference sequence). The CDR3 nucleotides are TGTGCCAGCAGCTTGGAGGGACAGACTGGCTACACCTTT. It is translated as CASSLEGQTGYTF.

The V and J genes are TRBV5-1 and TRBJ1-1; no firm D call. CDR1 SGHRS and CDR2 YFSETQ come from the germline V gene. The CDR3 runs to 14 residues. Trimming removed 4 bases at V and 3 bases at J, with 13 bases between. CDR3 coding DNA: TGCGCCAGCAGCCTGGTGCCCGGGGACACTGAAGCTTTCTTT. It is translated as CASSLVPGDTEAFF.

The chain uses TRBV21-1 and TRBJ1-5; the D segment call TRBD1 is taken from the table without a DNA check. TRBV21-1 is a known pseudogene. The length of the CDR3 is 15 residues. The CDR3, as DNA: TGTGCCAGCCCTGAAGGCAGACAGGCAACTCAGCCCCAGCATTTT. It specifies CASPEGRQATQPQHF.

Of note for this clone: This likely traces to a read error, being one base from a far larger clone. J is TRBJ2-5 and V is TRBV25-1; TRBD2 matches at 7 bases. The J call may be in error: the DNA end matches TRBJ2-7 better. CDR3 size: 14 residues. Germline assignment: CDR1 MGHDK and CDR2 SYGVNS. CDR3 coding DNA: TGTGCCAGCATACCCCCGGGAGGCTCTTACGAGCAGTACTTC. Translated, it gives CASIPPGGSYEQYF.

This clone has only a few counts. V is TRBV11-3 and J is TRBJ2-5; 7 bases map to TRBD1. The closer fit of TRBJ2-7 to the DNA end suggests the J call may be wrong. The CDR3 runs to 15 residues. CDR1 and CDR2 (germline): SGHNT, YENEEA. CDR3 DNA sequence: TGTGCCAGCAGACCGACAGGGCTTTTCCCATACGAGCAGTACTTC. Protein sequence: CASRPTGLFPYEQYF.

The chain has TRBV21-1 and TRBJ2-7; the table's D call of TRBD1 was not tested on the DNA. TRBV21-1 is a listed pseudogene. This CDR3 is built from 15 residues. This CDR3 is CASSLLDKLSYEQYF. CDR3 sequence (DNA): TGTGCCAGTTCCCTCCTGGACAAACTATCCTACGAGCAGTACTTC.

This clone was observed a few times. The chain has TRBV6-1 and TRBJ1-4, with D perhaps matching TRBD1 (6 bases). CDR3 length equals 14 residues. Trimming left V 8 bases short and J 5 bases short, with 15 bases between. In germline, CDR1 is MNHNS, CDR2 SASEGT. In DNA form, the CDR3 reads TGTGCCAGCGCCCAGGGACACCCGAATGAAAAACTGTTTTTT. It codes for CASAQGHPNEKLFF.

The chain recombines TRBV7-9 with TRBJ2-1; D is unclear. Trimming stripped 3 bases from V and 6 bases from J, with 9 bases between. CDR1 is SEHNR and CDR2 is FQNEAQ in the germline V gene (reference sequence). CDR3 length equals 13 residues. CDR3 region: CASSLPPGNEQFF. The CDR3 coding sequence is TGTGCCAGCAGCTTGCCGCCGGGCAATGAGCAGTTCTTC.

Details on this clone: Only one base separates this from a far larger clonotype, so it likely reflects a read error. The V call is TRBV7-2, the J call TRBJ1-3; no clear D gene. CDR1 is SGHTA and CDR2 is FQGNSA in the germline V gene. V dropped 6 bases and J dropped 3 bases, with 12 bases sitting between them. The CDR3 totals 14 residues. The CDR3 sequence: CASSVEGSGNTIYF. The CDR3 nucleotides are TGTGCCAGCAGTGTAGAGGGTAGTGGAAACACCATATATTTT.

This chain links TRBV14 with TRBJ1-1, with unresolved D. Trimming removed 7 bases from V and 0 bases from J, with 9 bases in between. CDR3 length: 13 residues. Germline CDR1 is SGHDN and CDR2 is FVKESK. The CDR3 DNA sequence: TGTGCCAGCAATCTCGGGCTGAACACTGAAGCTTTCTTT. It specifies CASNLGLNTEAFF.

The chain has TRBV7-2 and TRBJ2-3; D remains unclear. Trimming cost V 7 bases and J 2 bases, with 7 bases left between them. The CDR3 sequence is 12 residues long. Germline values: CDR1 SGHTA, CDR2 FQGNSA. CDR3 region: CASTTYTDTQYF. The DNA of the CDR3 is TGTGCCAGCACCACCTACACAGATACGCAGTATTTT.

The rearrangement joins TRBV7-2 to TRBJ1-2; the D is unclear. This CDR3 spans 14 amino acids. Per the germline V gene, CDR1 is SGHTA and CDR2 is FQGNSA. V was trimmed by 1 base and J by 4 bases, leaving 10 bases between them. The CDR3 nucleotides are TGTGCCAGCAGCTTAGAGCGGACGGTCTATGGCTACACCTTC. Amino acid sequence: CASSLERTVYGYTF.

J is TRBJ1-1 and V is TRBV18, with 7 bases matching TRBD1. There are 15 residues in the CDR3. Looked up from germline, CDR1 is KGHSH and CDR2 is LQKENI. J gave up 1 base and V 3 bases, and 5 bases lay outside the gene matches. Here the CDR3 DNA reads TGTGCCAGCTCACCGTCGACAGGGAGGAACACTGAAGCTTTCTTT. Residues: CASSPSTGRNTEAFF.

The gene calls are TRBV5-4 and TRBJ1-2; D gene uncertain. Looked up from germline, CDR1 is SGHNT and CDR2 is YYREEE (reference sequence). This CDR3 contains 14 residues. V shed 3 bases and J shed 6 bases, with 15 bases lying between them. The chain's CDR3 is CASSSPVAPDGYTF. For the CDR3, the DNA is TGTGCCAGCAGCTCCCCTGTTGCGCCTGATGGCTACACCTTC.